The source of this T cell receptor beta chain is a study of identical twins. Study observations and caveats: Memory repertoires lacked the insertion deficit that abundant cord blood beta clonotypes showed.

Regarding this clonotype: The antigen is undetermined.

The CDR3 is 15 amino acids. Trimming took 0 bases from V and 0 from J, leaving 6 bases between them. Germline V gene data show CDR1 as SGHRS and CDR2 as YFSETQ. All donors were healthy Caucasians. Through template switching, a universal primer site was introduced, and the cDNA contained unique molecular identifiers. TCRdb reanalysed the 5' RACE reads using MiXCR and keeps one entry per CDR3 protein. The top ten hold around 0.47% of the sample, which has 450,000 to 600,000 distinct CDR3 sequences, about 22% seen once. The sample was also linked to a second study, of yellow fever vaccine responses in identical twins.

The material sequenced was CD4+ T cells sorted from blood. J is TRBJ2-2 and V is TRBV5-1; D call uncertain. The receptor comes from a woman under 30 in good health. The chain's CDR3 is CASSLEQPNTGELFF. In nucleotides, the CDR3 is TGCGCCAGCAGCTTGGAACAGCCGAACACCGGGGAGCTGTTTTTT.